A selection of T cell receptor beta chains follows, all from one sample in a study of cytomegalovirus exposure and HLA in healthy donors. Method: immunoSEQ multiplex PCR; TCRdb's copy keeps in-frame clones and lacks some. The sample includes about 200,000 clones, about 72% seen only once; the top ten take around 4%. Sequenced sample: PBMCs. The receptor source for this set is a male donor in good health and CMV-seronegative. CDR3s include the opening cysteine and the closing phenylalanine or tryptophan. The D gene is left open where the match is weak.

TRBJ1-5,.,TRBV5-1,CASSPGVSNQPQHF
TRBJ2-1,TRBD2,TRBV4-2,CASSQAGAGGPDNEQFF
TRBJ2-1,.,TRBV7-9,CASSLLTGPGSYNEQFF
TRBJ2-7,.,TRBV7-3,CASSLRVGGDEQYF
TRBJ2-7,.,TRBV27,CASSSRLAYEQYF
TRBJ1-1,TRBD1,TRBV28,CASSLPQGAGYTEAFF
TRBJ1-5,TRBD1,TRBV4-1,CASSQDGPTGGNQPQHF
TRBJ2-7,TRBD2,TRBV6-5,CASSYGTSGPYEQYF
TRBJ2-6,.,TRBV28,CASTPEQVSGANVLTF
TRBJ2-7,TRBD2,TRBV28,CASRASSGVVYEQYF
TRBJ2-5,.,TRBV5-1,CASSFQGGFETQYF
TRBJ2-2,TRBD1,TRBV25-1,CASSEYRTGDNTGELFF
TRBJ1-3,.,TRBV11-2,CASSLQKSDRPSGNTIYF
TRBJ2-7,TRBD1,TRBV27,CASTSPGQGAYEQYF
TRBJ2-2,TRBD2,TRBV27,CASSLAGWTGELFF
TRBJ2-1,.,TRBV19,CASSRTATGEQFF
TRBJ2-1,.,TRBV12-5,CASGLARGEQFF
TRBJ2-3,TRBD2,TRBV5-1,CASSPGLAGPDTQYF
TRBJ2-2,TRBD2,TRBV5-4,CASSRTSGRTGELFF
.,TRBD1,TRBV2,CASNTGQDSYEQYF
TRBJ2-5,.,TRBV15,CATSRRPEGAQYF
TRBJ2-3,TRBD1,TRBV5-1,CASSLTGVTDTQYF
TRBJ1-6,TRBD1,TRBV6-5,CASSSWGTGYNSPLHF
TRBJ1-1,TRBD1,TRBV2,CASRRQGARDTEAFF
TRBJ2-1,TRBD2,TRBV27,CASSFSRGSHNEQFF
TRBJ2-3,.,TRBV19,CASSLGTDTQYF
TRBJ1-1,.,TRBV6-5,CASSLQDNTEAFF
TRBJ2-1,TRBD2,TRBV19,CASSRPGLADHNEQFF
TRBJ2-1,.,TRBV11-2,CASSTGGEGPYNEQFF
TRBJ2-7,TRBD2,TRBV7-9,CASSLGGVTYEQYF
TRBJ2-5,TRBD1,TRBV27,CASSNRQGGETQYF
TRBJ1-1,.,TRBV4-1,CASSPTGNTEAFF
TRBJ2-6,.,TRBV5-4,CASSPRSSGANVLTF
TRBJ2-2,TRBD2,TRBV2,CASSVTSGLNTGELFF
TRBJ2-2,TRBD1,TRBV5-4,CASSSTGQGHTGELFF
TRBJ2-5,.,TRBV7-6,CASSLYRQETQYF
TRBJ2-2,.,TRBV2,CASSDPGSGELFF
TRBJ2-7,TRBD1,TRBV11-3,CASSLATGTTYEQYF
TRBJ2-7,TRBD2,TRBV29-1,CSVEEWGSGRGYEQYF
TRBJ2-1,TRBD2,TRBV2,CASKEGLAGGSLF
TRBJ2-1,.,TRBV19,CASSIGRQYNEQFF